This record covers a single T cell receptor (beta chain). Per the original data handling: Estimation of nucleated cell counts relied on the amplification of reference gene primers. The data were produced by immunoSEQ multiplex PCR, yet TCRdb's version contains in-frame clones alone and is incomplete. V, J and clone size are those of that table, while D and trimming were read from the DNA. This repertoire shows some 150,000 clones, 80% to 90% found once; its top ten account for about 2.5%. CDR1 is MNHEY and CDR2 is SMNVEV in the germline V gene (reference sequence). The V and J ends lost 7 bases and 1 base, in that order; junction bases with no gene match: 10. CDR3 size: 16 residues. The data originate from a study of blood T cell repertoires in COVID-19. Overall study context: Both acute and convalescent COVID-19 samples were obtained from the United States, Italy and Spain. The analysed material was cDNA or gDNA that came from T cells, B-cell-depleted T cells, or PBMCs.

Sequencing was carried out using peripheral blood. This clonotype was sampled from a woman in her sixties or seventies with acute or convalescent COVID-19. V and J are TRBV27 and TRBJ1-1; 9 positions match TRBD1. The CDR3 DNA reads TGTGCCAGCACGGGCCAGACAGGGGGGAGGAACACTGAAGCTTTCTTT. Encoded protein: CASTGQTGGRNTEAFF.